A selection of T cell receptor beta chains follows, all from one sample in a study of CD8+CD57+ T cells in acquired aplastic anemia. TCRdb ran MiXCR on the reads and lists one entry per CDR3 protein. This table holds around 19,000 distinct CDR3 sequences, 40% found once. Sequencing used CD8+CD57+ T cells sorted from PBMCs. The receptors stem from a human donor with aplastic anemia. Each CDR3 is given with its conserved first and last residue.

j_gene,v_gene,CDR3aa
TRBJ1-1,TRBV10-3,CAISGVGEQEAFF
TRBJ2-1,TRBV5-1,CASSLGLHLRF
TRBJ2-1,TRBV20-1,CSARVNLVLAGAHNEQFF
TRBJ2-3,TRBV20-1,CSARDTGRLATTDTQYF
TRBJ1-2,TRBV7-2,CASSPDRVLYGYTF
TRBJ2-5,TRBV4-1,CASSQGQGSGETQYF
TRBJ1-1,TRBV20-1,CSARGTERAFF
TRBJ1-2,TRBV29-1,CSVMDSLSIYGYTF
TRBJ2-7,TRBV7-9,CASSLQAAYNEQYF
TRBJ2-7,TRBV5-1,CASSLAYGREQYF
TRBJ2-1,TRBV15,CASSFPDRDMSYNEQFF
TRBJ2-2,TRBV10-3,CAITEQERENTGELFF
TRBJ2-1,TRBV3-1,CASSHLNEQFF
TRBJ2-3,TRBV15,CATKSRESTDTQYF
TRBJ2-1,TRBV5-5,CASSLDRVSYNEQFF
TRBJ1-2,TRBV29-1,CSTSDRVYGYTF
TRBJ2-7,TRBV15,CATSRETGGGTEQYF
TRBJ2-3,TRBV6-6,CASSVNRGDTQYF
TRBJ2-3,TRBV7-6,CASSRLPFRLAEVPDTQYF
TRBJ1-1,TRBV29-1,CSVAMGFDTEAFF
TRBJ1-1,TRBV7-6,CASSSDNEVSGAFF
TRBJ2-7,TRBV27,CASSSGAGYEQYF
TRBJ2-2,TRBV2,CASTKGVPMAGELFF
TRBJ1-3,TRBV20-1,CSAGSYSGNTIYF
TRBJ2-1,TRBV4-1,CASSHAGLAGVAEQFF
TRBJ2-7,TRBV9,CASTQRLAGDLNEQYF
TRBJ1-1,TRBV20-1,CSATTGPGGNTEAFF
TRBJ2-1,TRBV5-1,CASSLEGGSYNEQFF
TRBJ2-1,TRBV19,CASREEEVYNEQFF
TRBJ2-3,TRBV7-9,CASSLGTGSTDTQYF
TRBJ2-1,TRBV7-8,CASSPGGTRSSEQFF
TRBJ2-7,TRBV12-3/TRBV12-4,CASSPYRDQYEQYF
TRBJ2-4,TRBV7-8,CASSPRAGGSNIQYF
TRBJ2-2,TRBV19,CASSIRDRVFGELFF
TRBJ1-6,TRBV2,CASSDTGGAVGPLHF
TRBJ2-1,TRBV15,CATSYSGTPGNEQFF
TRBJ1-2,TRBV10-2,CASSEDRFGYTF
TRBJ2-1,TRBV20-1,CSARRRESTGYYNEQFF
TRBJ2-3,TRBV12-3/TRBV12-4,CASRASGGGDTQYF
TRBJ2-1,TRBV19,CASSMGGAYNEQFF
TRBJ1-5,TRBV6-5,CASSYPIPGQGFDQPQHF
TRBJ2-5,TRBV20-1,CSAGAASGGPRETQYF
TRBJ2-3,TRBV6-4,CASSELAGEPDTQYF
TRBJ1-5,TRBV12-3/TRBV12-4,CASSLESMWGGSNQPQHF
TRBJ1-2,TRBV20-1,CNARSLDRDSGYTF
TRBJ2-3,TRBV20-1,CSARWASGGSTDTQYF
TRBJ2-5,TRBV20-1,CSAPALGAETQYF
TRBJ1-5,TRBV11-3,CASSLNRNQPQHF
TRBJ1-1,TRBV7-9,CASRGNTEAFF
TRBJ2-7,TRBV20-1,CSARGTSGPYEQCF
TRBJ2-7,TRBV5-1,CASSRGQASSYEQYF
TRBJ1-4,TRBV2,CASVALSNEKLFF
TRBJ2-1,TRBV7-3,CASSQLGSYNEQFF
TRBJ1-2,TRBV11-3,CASSLDPTDGYTF
TRBJ2-7,TRBV7-9,CASSTRQRTYEQYF